This T cell receptor (beta chain) is from a study of CD8 T cells in Susac syndrome. TCR beta sequencing covered blood CD8+ and CD4+ T cells. RNA, at roughly 0.45 to 1 ug, was reverse transcribed with random hexamers. TCRdb called the immunoSEQ multiplex PCR reads again in MiXCR, with one record for every CDR3 protein. The sample shows approximately 300,000 distinct CDR3 sequences, over 75% of them seen only once. The CDR3 extends over 13 amino acids. V shed 3 bases and J shed 3 bases, with 9 bases lying between them. Germline CDR1 and CDR2: LGHNA and YSLEER. This clonotype was observed a single time. Sequencing was performed on CD8+ T cells from PBMCs. The sequence derives from a human donor with multiple sclerosis. The chain is built from TRBV4-3 and TRBJ2-7; D remains unclear. This CDR3 reads CASSHPPLYEQYF. The CDR3 coding sequence is TGCGCCAGCAGCCACCCCCCCCTCTACGAGCAGTACTTC.